This T cell receptor beta chain was recorded in a study of shared clonotypes between healthy human individuals. Looking at the study overall: The study enrolled two women and a few men aged 18 to 49.

On this clone: Its antigen is unknown.

Measured with immunoSEQ multiplex PCR; TCRdb has only the in-frame clones, and not every one. The sample lists more than 2 million clones, about 94% occurring once. Per the germline V gene, CDR1 is LGHNA and CDR2 is YSLEER. V shed 4 bases and J 6 bases; nucleotides not matched to a gene: 4. The CDR3 totals 14 residues. CD8 cells classed as naive were CD45RO-negative and positively selected for CCR7, excluding terminally differentiated effector memory CD45RA+ cells. General observations from the study: The generation probabilities recorded for non-shared clonotypes fell below those of clonotypes shared by all four donors.

This TCR was recovered from a man between 18 and 35 years old in good health. Some clones in this sample may be carry-over from other donors' samples. The chain joins TRBV4-3 to TRBJ2-2; 8 nucleotides match TRBD1. Sequencing was performed on naive CD8+ T cells from PBMCs. DNA of the CDR3: TGCGCCAGCAGCCTTTACAGGGGGTCCGGGGAGCTGTTTTTT. This gives the protein CASSLYRGSGELFF.